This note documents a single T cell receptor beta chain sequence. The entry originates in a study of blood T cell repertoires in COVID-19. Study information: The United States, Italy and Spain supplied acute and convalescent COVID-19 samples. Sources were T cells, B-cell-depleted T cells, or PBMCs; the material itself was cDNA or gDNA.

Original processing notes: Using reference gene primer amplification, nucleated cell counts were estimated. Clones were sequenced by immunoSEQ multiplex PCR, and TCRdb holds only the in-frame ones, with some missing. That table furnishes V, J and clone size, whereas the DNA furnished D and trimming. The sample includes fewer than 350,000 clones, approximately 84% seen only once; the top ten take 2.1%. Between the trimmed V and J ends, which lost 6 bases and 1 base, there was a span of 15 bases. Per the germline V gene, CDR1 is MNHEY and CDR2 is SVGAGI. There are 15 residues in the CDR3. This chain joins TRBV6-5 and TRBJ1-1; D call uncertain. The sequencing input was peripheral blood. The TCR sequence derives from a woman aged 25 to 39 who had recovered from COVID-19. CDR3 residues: CASRLVRRSNTEAFF. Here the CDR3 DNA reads TGTGCCAGCAGACTAGTTCGGCGTTCGAACACTGAAGCTTTCTTT.